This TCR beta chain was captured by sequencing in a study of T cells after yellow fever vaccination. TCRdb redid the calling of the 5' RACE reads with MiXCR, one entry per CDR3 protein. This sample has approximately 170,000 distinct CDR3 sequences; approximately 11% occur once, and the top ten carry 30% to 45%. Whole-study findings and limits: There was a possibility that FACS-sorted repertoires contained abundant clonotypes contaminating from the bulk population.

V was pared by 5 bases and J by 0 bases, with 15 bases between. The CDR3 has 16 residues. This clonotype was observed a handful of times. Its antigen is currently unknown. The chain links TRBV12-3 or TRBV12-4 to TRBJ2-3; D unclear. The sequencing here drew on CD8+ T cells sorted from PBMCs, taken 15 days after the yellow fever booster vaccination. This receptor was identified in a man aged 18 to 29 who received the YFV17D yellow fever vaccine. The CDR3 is CASSPTSISSTDTQYF. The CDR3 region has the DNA TGTGCCAGCAGTCCAACGTCGATTTCTAGCACAGATACGCAGTATTTT.